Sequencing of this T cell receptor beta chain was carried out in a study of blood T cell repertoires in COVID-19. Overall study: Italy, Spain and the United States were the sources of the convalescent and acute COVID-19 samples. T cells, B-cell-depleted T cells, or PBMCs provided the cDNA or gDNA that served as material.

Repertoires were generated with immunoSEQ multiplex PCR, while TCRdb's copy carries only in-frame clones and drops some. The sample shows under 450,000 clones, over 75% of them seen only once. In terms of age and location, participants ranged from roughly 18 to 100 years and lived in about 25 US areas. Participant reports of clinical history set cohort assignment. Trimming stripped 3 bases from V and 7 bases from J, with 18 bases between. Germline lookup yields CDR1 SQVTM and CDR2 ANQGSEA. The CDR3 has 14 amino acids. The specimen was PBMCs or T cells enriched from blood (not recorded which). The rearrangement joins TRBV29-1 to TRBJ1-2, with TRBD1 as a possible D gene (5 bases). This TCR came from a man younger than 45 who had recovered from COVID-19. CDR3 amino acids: CSVEEGSSPRGYTF. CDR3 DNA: TGCAGCGTTGAGGAGGGGTCCTCCCCGCGTGGCTACACCTTC.